This T cell receptor (beta chain) was profiled in a study of cytomegalovirus exposure and HLA in healthy donors. Both 60 Vbeta primers and 13 Jbeta primers went into the PCR. Libraries were prepared by immunoSEQ multiplex PCR; TCRdb keeps only in-frame clonotypes and omits some of them. The table includes about 160,000 clones, roughly 80% detected once. The CDR3 spans 15 residues. Trimming took 0 bases from V and 2 from J; bases not matched to a gene: 3. Germline loops: CDR1 LGHNA, CDR2 YNFKEQ. The chain has TRBV4-2 and TRBJ2-7, with 8 bases fitting TRBD2. Sample: PBMCs. The source of this sequence is a female donor in good health and CMV-seronegative. The chain's CDR3 is CASSQETSGPYEQYF. The CDR3 bases are TGTGCCAGCAGCCAAGAAACTAGCGGCCCCTACGAGCAGTACTTC.